One sample yielded the 17 T cell receptor beta chains listed below, sequenced in a study of T cells in Graves' hyperthyroidism and ophthalmopathy. Amplification targeted TCR beta CDR3 regions from RNA transcripts. With the HTBI primer set, the TCR CDR3 went through a first round of RT-PCR. TCRdb called the multiplex PCR reads again in MiXCR, with one record for every CDR3 protein. The sample holds roughly 560,000 distinct CDR3 sequences, approximately 14% seen once. Input material: blood. The receptors shown here come from a woman aged 40 to 50 with Graves' ophthalmopathy.

The chain employs TRBV6-1 and TRBJ2-5, with 10 bases aligning to TRBD2. Germline V gives CDR1 MNHNS, CDR2 SASEGT. Trimming took 6 bases from V and 1 from J; bases not matched to a gene: 5. The CDR3 has 15 amino acids. Here the CDR3 DNA reads TGTGCCAGCAGCATACTAGCGGGGTCCCAAGAGACCCAGTACTTC. Its protein product is CASSILAGSQETQYF.

This clonotype has a count of ten or more. The chain employs TRBV6-2 or TRBV6-3 and TRBJ2-5, with D uncertain. Trimming pared 5 bases from V and 5 bases from J, leaving 21 bases between. The CDR3 spans 16 residues. Germline loops: CDR1 MNHEY, CDR2 SVGEGT. The CDR3 region has the DNA TGTGCCAGCAGTAAACCGCCCGGACCGTTGGGGGAGACCCAGTACTTC. Its protein is CASSKPPGPLGETQYF.

The chain joins TRBV6-2 or TRBV6-3 to TRBJ1-5; D is unclear. V lost 10 bases, J lost 9 bases, and 16 bases lay in between. This CDR3 region has 12 residues. Germline CDR1 MNHEY, CDR2 SVGEGT. The CDR3 sequence: CATKPSHGPQHF. The CDR3 DNA is TGTGCCACTAAACCCAGCCATGGGCCCCAGCATTTT.

This clonotype was seen repeatedly, ten times or more. The J gene is TRBJ2-7, the V gene TRBV10-3; 7 bases line up with TRBD1. CDR1 ENHRY and CDR2 SYGVKD come from the germline V gene. This CDR3 region has 16 residues. Germline trimming cut 3 bases from V and 0 bases from J; bases unmatched to any gene: 8. CDR3 amino acids: CAISDTGASSSYEQYF. CDR3 in DNA: TGTGCCATCAGTGATACAGGGGCTTCCTCCTCCTACGAGCAGTACTTC.

This clonotype was picked up many times. V is TRBV11-2 and J is TRBJ2-2; a weak D match, TRBD2 (5 bases). Germline V lookup: CDR1 SGHAT, CDR2 FQNNGV. Between the trimmed V and J ends, which lost 4 bases and 8 bases, there was a span of 14 bases. The CDR3 has 14 amino acids. CDR3 loop: CASSSPLGVGELFF. The CDR3 nucleotides read TGTGCCAGCAGCTCTCCACTAGGCGTGGGGGAGCTGTTTTTT.

This clonotype was detected ten times or more. J is TRBJ2-7 and V is TRBV20-1, with 11 nucleotides matching TRBD2. This CDR3 spans 12 amino acids. Germline loops: CDR1 DFQATT, CDR2 SNEGSKA (reference sequence). The CDR3 loop is CSATSGGPEQYF. In DNA, the CDR3 is TGCAGCGCCACTAGCGGGGGTCCCGAGCAGTACTTC.

This clonotype came up many times. The CDR3 is CASSGGTSGRLYVDYEQYF. In nucleotides, the CDR3 is TGTGCCAGCAGCGGAGGGACTAGCGGGAGGTTGTATGTCGACTACGAGCAGTACTTC. This chain links TRBV9 with TRBJ2-7, with 15 bases fitting TRBD2. The CDR3 consists of 19 residues. Germline CDR1 is SGDLS and CDR2 is YYNGEE. Germline trimming cut 3 bases from V and 3 bases from J; bases unmatched to any gene: 13.

This clonotype was observed many times. This chain links TRBV28 with TRBJ1-2; D gene ambiguous. The CDR3 runs to 11 residues. Deletions cut 7 bases from V and 8 bases from J, with 11 bases between. Germline V gives CDR1 MDHEN, CDR2 SYDVKM. The CDR3 nucleotides are TGTGCCAGCAATGACCCCGGCGGCTACACCTTC. Translating gives CASNDPGGYTF.

This clonotype was seen at least ten times. J is TRBJ1-2 and V is TRBV14, with 8 positions matching TRBD1. Germline CDR1 and CDR2: SGHDN and FVKESK. This CDR3 is built from 14 residues. V gave up 2 bases and J gave up 4 bases; unmatched junction bases: 3. CDR3 sequence: CASSQTTGVYGYTF. The CDR3 DNA sequence: TGTGCCAGCAGCCAAACGACAGGGGTCTATGGCTACACCTTC.

The CDR3 coding sequence is TGCAGTGCTAGAGACCAGGGCAACTCTGGAAACACCATATATTTT. Encoded protein: CSARDQGNSGNTIYF. V usage is TRBV20-1 and J usage is TRBJ1-3; a possible D gene is TRBD1 (5 bases). The germline V gene has CDR1 DFQATT and CDR2 SNEGSKA (reference sequence). The length of the CDR3 is 15 residues. V was clipped by 0 bases and J by 0 bases, with 9 bases between them.

This clonotype was picked up many times. The chain combines TRBV27 with TRBJ2-5; 13 bases fit TRBD2. This CDR3 contains 14 residues. V was clipped by 5 bases and J by 7 bases; unmatched bases: 4. Germline V gives CDR1 MNHEY, CDR2 SMNVEV (reference sequence). The CDR3 region is CASSAGLAGATQYF. The CDR3 DNA is TGTGCCAGCAGTGCCGGACTAGCGGGGGCGACCCAGTACTTC.

This clonotype turned up a few times. The J gene is TRBJ2-7, the V gene TRBV19; 11 positions agree with TRBD1. With 6 bases clipped from V and 2 bases from J, the junction kept 3 bases outside the gene matches. The germline V gene encodes CDR1 LNHDA and CDR2 SQIVND (reference sequence). The CDR3 length is 14 residues. The CDR3 DNA reads as TGTGCCAGTAGATGGACAGGGGGCACCTACGAGCAGTACTTC. It codes for CASRWTGGTYEQYF.

There are many counts of this clonotype. The V gene is TRBV10-3, the J gene TRBJ1-5; no definite D call. The V end lost 6 bases, the J end lost 1 base, and 13 bases lay between the germline ends. The CDR3 consists of 15 residues. Germline lookup yields CDR1 ENHRY and CDR2 SYGVKD. CDR3 amino acids: CAISLTGGSNQPQHF. CDR3 sequence (DNA): TGTGCCATCAGCTTGACTGGAGGGAGCAATCAGCCCCAGCATTTT.

In its sample, this clonotype was seen many times. The chain employs TRBV16 and TRBJ1-3; D uncertain. The CDR3 is 14 amino acids. Between the trimmed V and J ends, which lost 8 bases and 1 base, there was a span of 12 bases. CDR1 and CDR2 (germline): KGHSY, FQNENV. The CDR3 protein is CASSRANSGNTIYF. In nucleotides, the CDR3 is TGTGCCAGCTCGCGGGCGAATTCTGGAAACACCATATATTTT.

This chain joins TRBV19 and TRBJ2-7, with a possible D match to TRBD2 (6 bases). This CDR3 region has 15 residues. The V gene lost 1 base and the J gene lost 6 bases, with 16 bases spanning the gap. Germline assignment: CDR1 LNHDA and CDR2 SQIVND (reference sequence). CDR3 sequence: CASSIGQPRGTEQYF. The DNA for the CDR3 is TGTGCCAGTAGTATAGGCCAACCCCGGGGGACCGAGCAGTACTTC.

This clonotype was counted ten times or more. The V gene is TRBV11-3, the J gene TRBJ2-2, with 7 bases matching TRBD2. The CDR3 runs to 14 residues. The V gene end was trimmed by 4 bases and the J gene end by 8 bases; junction bases not matched to a gene: 7. Germline CDR1 SGHNT, CDR2 YENEEA. Written as DNA, the CDR3 is TGTGCCAGCAGCTCCCGACTAGCCGGAGGGGAGCTGTTTTTT. It is translated as CASSSRLAGGELFF.

The V gene is TRBV20-1, the J gene TRBJ2-2; D is ambiguous. CDR3 length: 16 residues. The V gene lost 0 bases and the J gene lost 2 bases, with 13 bases spanning the gap. Germline V gene sequence: CDR1 DFQATT, CDR2 SNEGSKA (reference sequence). The CDR3 bases are TGCAGTGCTAGAGATTTGTCACTGGGAAACACCGGGGAGCTGTTTTTT. Amino acids: CSARDLSLGNTGELFF.